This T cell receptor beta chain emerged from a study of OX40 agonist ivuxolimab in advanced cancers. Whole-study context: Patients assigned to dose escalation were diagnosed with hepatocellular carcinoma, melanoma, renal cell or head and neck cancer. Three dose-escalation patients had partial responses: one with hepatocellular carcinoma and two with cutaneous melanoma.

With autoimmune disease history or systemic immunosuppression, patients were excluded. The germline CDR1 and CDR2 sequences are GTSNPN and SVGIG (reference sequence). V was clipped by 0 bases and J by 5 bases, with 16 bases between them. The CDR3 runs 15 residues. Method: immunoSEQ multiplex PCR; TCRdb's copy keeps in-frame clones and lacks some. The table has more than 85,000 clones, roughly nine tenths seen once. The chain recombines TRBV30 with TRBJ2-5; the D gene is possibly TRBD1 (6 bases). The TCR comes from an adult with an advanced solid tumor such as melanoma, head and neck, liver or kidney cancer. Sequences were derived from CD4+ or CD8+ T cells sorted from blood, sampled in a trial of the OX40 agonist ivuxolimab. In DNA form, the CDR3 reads TGTGCCTGGAGTGTACGCAGGGGTCGTAGGGAGACCCAGTACTTC. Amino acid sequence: CAWSVRRGRRETQYF.